The 10 T cell receptor beta chains below all came from one sample that was sequenced in a study of beta chain features in type 1 diabetes. TCRB transcripts that were expressed got sequenced, as all of the isolated RNA had been reverse transcribed. The assay was immunoSEQ multiplex PCR, and TCRdb's table has in-frame clones only and misses some. The table lists about 470,000 clones, approximately 31% of them singletons. Sequenced: naive CD4+ T cells from blood. These TCRs come from a man younger than 35 in good health.

The chain is built from TRBV29-1 and TRBJ1-2; TRBD1 matches 8 bases. The CDR3 covers 12 residues. The V gene end was trimmed by 4 bases and the J gene end by 4 bases; junction bases not matched to a gene: 2. Germline-derived CDR1 and CDR2 are SQVTM and ANQGSEA. The CDR3 loop is CSVVQGGYGYTF. The CDR3 DNA reads TGCAGCGTTGTACAGGGGGGCTATGGCTACACCTTC.

A few counts support this clone. The chain employs TRBV4-2 and TRBJ1-1, with D hard to call. This CDR3 has 14 amino acids. Germline V gives CDR1 LGHNA, CDR2 YNFKEQ. V shed 1 base and J shed 0 bases, with 6 bases lying between them. Here the CDR3 reads CASSQGSVNTEAFF. Written as DNA, the CDR3 is TGTGCCAGCAGCCAAGGGTCAGTGAACACTGAAGCTTTCTTT.

This clone was seen a handful of times. CDR3 DNA: TGTGCCAGTGGGTCGGACAGCTCCTACGAGCAGTACTTC. Amino acids: CASGSDSSYEQYF. This chain links TRBV19 with TRBJ2-7; the D gene is possibly TRBD1 (6 bases). Per germline, CDR1 LNHDA and CDR2 SQIVND (reference sequence). This CDR3 has 13 residues. Trimming removed 8 bases from V and 0 bases from J, with 11 bases in between.

There are a few counts of this clone. V is TRBV30 and J is TRBJ2-1; weak D call: TRBD2 (5 bases). V lost 7 bases to trimming and J lost 4 bases, with 17 bases between them. Germline CDR1 is GTSNPN and CDR2 is SVGIG (reference sequence). This CDR3 comprises 14 residues. The CDR3 reads CAYRFRESYNEQFF. Written as DNA, the CDR3 is TGTGCCTACCGTTTTCGGGAATCATACAATGAGCAGTTCTTC.

V and J are TRBV9 and TRBJ2-3; possibly TRBD1 for D (5 bases). V was pared by 0 bases and J by 4 bases, with 15 bases between. The CDR3 is 16 residues long. Germline loops: CDR1 SGDLS, CDR2 YYNGEE. The CDR3 spells CASSVAMGQGSDTQYF. The CDR3 DNA reads TGTGCCAGCAGCGTAGCCATGGGGCAGGGCTCAGATACGCAGTATTTT.

The J gene is TRBJ2-5, the V gene TRBV7-3; D is perhaps TRBD2 (5 bases). The CDR3 consists of 12 residues. V dropped 8 bases and J dropped 4 bases, with 11 bases sitting between them. The germline gives CDR1 SGHTA, CDR2 FQGTGA. In nucleotides, the CDR3 is TGTGCCAGCGTGAAGGAGGCAGAGACCCAGTACTTC. Encoded protein: CASVKEAETQYF.

The chain employs TRBV10-3 and TRBJ2-3; D gene ambiguous. Germline-derived CDR1 and CDR2 are ENHRY and SYGVKD. This CDR3 is 13 amino acids long. The V end was cut by 3 bases, the J end by 4 bases, with 8 bases between. The CDR3 nucleotides are TGTGCCATCAGTGAAATGGAGTCAGATACGCAGTATTTT. As protein: CAISEMESDTQYF.

The V gene is TRBV13, the J gene TRBJ2-5; 7 bases map to TRBD1. V shed 0 bases and J 5 bases; nucleotides not matched to a gene: 3. The CDR3 is made up of 14 amino acids. Germline CDR1 PRHDT, CDR2 FYEKMQ (reference sequence). CDR3 DNA sequence: TGTGCCAGCAGCTTAGGACAGGGGTGGGAGACCCAGTACTTC. It translates to CASSLGQGWETQYF.

This clone was detected only a few times. This chain connects TRBV18 to TRBJ2-1, with 14 bases that match TRBD2. The J segment lost 9 bases and the V segment lost 2 bases, leaving 6 bases of the junction unmatched. This CDR3 has 16 residues. Germline CDR1 reads KGHSH; CDR2 reads LQKENI. CDR3 region: CASSPVGTSGSSEQFF. CDR3 DNA: TGTGCCAGCTCACCAGTGGGGACTAGCGGGAGTAGTGAGCAGTTCTTC. The full variable domain, with the rest looked up from reference TRBV18 and TRBJ2-1, is NAGVMQNPRHLVRRRGQEARLRCSPMKGHSHVYWYRQLPEEGLKFMVYLQKENIIDESGMPKERFSAEFPKEGPSILRIQQVVRGDSAAYFCASSPVGTSGSSEQFFGPGTRLTVL.

The genes are TRBV30 and TRBJ2-7, with D unresolved. The CDR3 has 12 residues. The V gene's germline CDR1 is GTSNPN and CDR2 SVGIG (reference sequence). With 4 bases removed from V and 3 bases from J, the gap between germline ends came to 10 bases. In DNA form, the CDR3 reads TGTGCCTGGAATGACGGAGACTACGAGCAGTACTTC. Protein: CAWNDGDYEQYF.